This T cell receptor (beta chain) was captured in a study of control samples from healthy donors and cancer patients. Libraries were prepared by immunoSEQ multiplex PCR; TCRdb keeps only in-frame clonotypes and omits some of them. The sample has fewer than 70,000 clones, approximately 86% seen once. Per germline, CDR1 LNHNV and CDR2 YYDKDF (reference sequence). The germline V and J ends were trimmed by 1 base and 3 bases, with 15 bases remaining between them. This CDR3 has 16 amino acids. Sequences were obtained from PBMCs. This chain links TRBV15 with TRBJ2-5, with D perhaps TRBD2 (5 bases). The sequence came from a man in his 60s with head and neck cancer. CDR3 sequence (DNA): TGTGCCACCAGCAGAGGGCTAGCCGCCCTAAAAGAGACCCAGTACTTC. This sequence encodes CATSRGLAALKETQYF.